This TCR beta chain was captured by sequencing in a study of T cells in Graves' hyperthyroidism and ophthalmopathy. Regions amplified from RNA transcripts were the TCR beta CDR3 regions. First-round RT-PCR with HTBI primers amplified the TCR CDR3 region. MiXCR, applied by TCRdb to the multiplex PCR reads, yields one record per CDR3 protein. The sample includes approximately 600,000 distinct CDR3 sequences, about 14% of them seen just once. The CDR3 sequence is 15 residues long. The V and J ends lost 1 base and 6 bases respectively, with 15 bases between them. Germline V gene data show CDR1 as SGHAT and CDR2 as FQNNGV. Thyroid ultrasound, orbital computed tomography, clinical symptoms, and serum thyroxine and TRAb underpinned diagnoses. This clonotype was found many times.

The sequence derives from a woman between 18 and 29 years old with Graves' ophthalmopathy. The sample comprised blood. The rearrangement joins TRBV11-2 to TRBJ1-1; no definite D call. This chain's CDR3 is CASSLAPQRRPEAFF. CDR3 nucleotides: TGTGCCAGCAGCTTAGCTCCCCAGAGGCGCCCTGAAGCTTTCTTT.